What follows describes a single T cell receptor beta chain. The antigen is not known. The CDR3 has 14 residues. Trimming pared 2 bases from V and 5 bases from J, leaving 13 bases between. Germline lookup yields CDR1 SGHRS and CDR2 YFSETQ. This entry comes from a study of cytomegalovirus exposure and HLA in healthy donors. Findings and limits, study-wide: Some public TCRs appeared in many individuals, while most sequences were rare. It was found in a later analysis that first-cohort TCR clusters tended to co-occur in the roughly 120 validation repertoires. Cytomegalovirus association was listed for 164 TCR beta chains. Through in vitro validation, three CMV-associated chains were shown to be specific for CMV antigens.

The assay was immunoSEQ multiplex PCR, and TCRdb's table has in-frame clones only and misses some. The sample lists a few hundred thousand clones, around 90% occurring once. This clonotype was obtained from a man in his thirties or forties in good health and CMV-seronegative. Sequences were obtained from PBMCs. The chain links TRBV5-1 to TRBJ1-2; a weak D match, TRBD1 (6 bases). CDR3 protein: CASSLVPGEYGYTF. The CDR3 nucleotides read TGCGCCAGCAGCTTAGTTCCAGGGGAGTATGGCTACACCTTC.